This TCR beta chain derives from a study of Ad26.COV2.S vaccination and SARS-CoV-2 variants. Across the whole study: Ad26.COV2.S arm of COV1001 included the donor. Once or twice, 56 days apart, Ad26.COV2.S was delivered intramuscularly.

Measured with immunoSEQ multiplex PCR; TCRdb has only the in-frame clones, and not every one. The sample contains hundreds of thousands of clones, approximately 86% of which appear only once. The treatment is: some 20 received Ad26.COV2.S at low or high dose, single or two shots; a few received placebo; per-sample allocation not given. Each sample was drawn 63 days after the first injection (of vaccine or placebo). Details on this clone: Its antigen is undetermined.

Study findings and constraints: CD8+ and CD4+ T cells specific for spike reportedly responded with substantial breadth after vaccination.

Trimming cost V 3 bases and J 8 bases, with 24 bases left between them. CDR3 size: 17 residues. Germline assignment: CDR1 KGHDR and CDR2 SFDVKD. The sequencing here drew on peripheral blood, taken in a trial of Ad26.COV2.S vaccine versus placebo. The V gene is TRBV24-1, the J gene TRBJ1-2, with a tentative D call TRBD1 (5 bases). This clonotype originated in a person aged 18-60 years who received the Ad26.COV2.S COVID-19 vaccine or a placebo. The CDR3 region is CATSDRDSLINLGGYTF. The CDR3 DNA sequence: TGTGCCACCAGTGATAGAGACAGCCTAATTAACTTAGGAGGCTACACCTTC.